This entry describes one TCR beta chain. No antigen is known for it. The sample originates from a study of cytomegalovirus exposure and HLA in healthy donors. Study context: T cells numbering approximately 170 million yielded 95 million to 140 million unique TCR beta sequences in an earlier analysis.

With 7 bases clipped from V and 3 bases from J, the junction kept 8 bases outside the gene matches. There are 14 residues in the CDR3. Germline V gene lookup returns CDR1 SQVTM and CDR2 ANQGSEA. Primers for the PCR totalled 60 Vbeta and 13 Jbeta. The method was immunoSEQ multiplex PCR; TCRdb's version includes in-frame clones alone and lacks a portion of them. The table gives roughly 80,000 clones; the top ten clones make up approximately 5.7% of it. Study-wide results and caveats: Reported findings show TCR beta sequences accurately forecast HLA-A and HLA-B alleles in most subjects. The likely origin of a cluster of highly shared sequence variants was a sequencing artifact. Researchers catalogued about 150 TCR beta chains as cytomegalovirus-associated.

This clonotype was obtained from a girl between 5 and 17 years old in good health and CMV-seropositive. Input material: PBMCs. This chain joins TRBV29-1 and TRBJ2-2, with 7 bases that match TRBD1. CDR3 residues: CSAARDSYTGELFF. CDR3 DNA: TGCAGCGCCGCCCGGGACAGCTACACCGGGGAGCTGTTTTTT.